The rows below give T cell receptor beta chains drawn from one sample of a study of beta chain features in type 1 diabetes. Sequenced by immunoSEQ multiplex PCR; TCRdb stores in-frame clones only, minus some. There are hundreds of thousands of clones in the sample; more than 13% occur only once, and 0.015% to 0.02% lies in the top ten. Sequences were obtained from naive CD4+ T cells from blood. The receptors come from a man younger than 40 with type 1 diabetes. Each CDR3 is given with its conserved first and last residue. A D gene is named only where the DNA matches it firmly. The size field is filled for only some rows; it gives once, few, many or a size class.

NA,NA,15,TRBV6-6,TRBJ1-5,TGTGCCAGCAGTTACCGCGACGGTGGAGATCAGCCCCAGCATTTT,CASSYRDGGDQPQHF
NA,NA,14,TRBV4-1,TRBJ2-7,TGCGCCAGCAGCCAAGAAGATAGCCCTTACGAGCAGTACTTC,CASSQEDSPYEQYF
few,NA,11,TRBV7-3,TRBJ2-1,TGTGCCAGCAGCTCATCGGGGGAGCAGTTCTTC,CASSSSGEQFF
NA,TRBD1,15,TRBV9,TRBJ2-2,TGTGCCAGCAGCCTAACCGACAGGGTCTCCGGGGAGCTGTTTTTT,CASSLTDRVSGELFF
NA,TRBD1,13,TRBV28,TRBJ2-5,TGTGCCAGCAGGAGGACAGGGGCCGAGACCCAGTACTTC,CASRRTGAETQYF
NA,TRBD2,18,TRBV29-1,TRBJ2-1,TGCAGCGCCCAGGGGTATGCTAGCGGGAGGATCTCCTACAATGAGCAGTTCTTC,CSAQGYASGRISYNEQFF
NA,NA,11,TRBV28,TRBJ2-3,TGTGCCAGCAGTACGACTTATACGCAGTATTTT,CASSTTYTQYF
few,TRBD2,15,TRBV5-1,TRBJ2-1,TGCGCCAGCAGCATCCAGGGACTAGCGGGAGAAGAGCAGTTCTTC,CASSIQGLAGEEQFF
few,TRBD1,13,TRBV7-2,TRBJ2-1,TGTGCCAGCAGCTCGACAGGGGGAAATGAGCAGTTCTTC,CASSSTGGNEQFF
NA,TRBD2,13,TRBV2,TRBJ2-7,TGTGCCAGCAGTGGGACTAGTGCCTACGAGCAGTACTTC,CASSGTSAYEQYF
NA,TRBD1,12,TRBV15,TRBJ2-7,TGTGCCATTTCCACCGGGGACAGCGAGCAGTACTTC,CAISTGDSEQYF
few,TRBD2,16,TRBV9,TRBJ2-1,TGTGCCAGCAGCCATTCCGGAGCGGGAGGGTACAATGAGCAGTTCTTC,CASSHSGAGGYNEQFF
NA,NA,13,TRBV5-8,TRBJ1-5,TGTGCCAGCAGATCTAGGGGAAATCAGCCCCAGCATTTT,CASRSRGNQPQHF
NA,TRBD1,15,TRBV2,TRBJ2-7,TGTGCCAGCCGTACAGAACAGGGGAGTACCTCCGAGCAGTACTTC,CASRTEQGSTSEQYF
NA,NA,13,TRBV6-5,TRBJ2-3,TGTGCCAGCAGTTACCCCGGCACAGATACGCAGTATTTT,CASSYPGTDTQYF
few,NA,14,TRBV4-2,TRBJ2-7,TGTGCCAGCAGCCAAGAATGGGCCAGCTACGAGCAGTACTTC,CASSQEWASYEQYF
NA,NA,12,TRBV7-8,TRBJ1-4,TGTGCCAGCAGCTTAGTGCGCCATTTACTGTTTTTT,CASSLVRHLLFF
few,NA,10,TRBV28,TRBJ2-7,TGTGCCAGCGGAGAATACGAGCAGTACTTC,CASGEYEQYF
NA,NA,12,TRBV19,TRBJ1-1,TGTGCCAGCGCACAATTGAGGTCTGAAGCTTTCTTT,CASAQLRSEAFF
few,TRBD1,15,TRBV15,TRBJ2-7,TGTGCCACCAGCATCGACCTTGGGGACAGCTACGAGCAGTACTTC,CATSIDLGDSYEQYF
few,TRBD2,14,TRBV7-9,TRBJ2-7,TGTGCCAGCAGGGTTAGCGGGAAGTCCTACGAGCAGTACTTC,CASRVSGKSYEQYF
NA,TRBD1,13,TRBV6-6,TRBJ2-7,TGTGCCAGCGGACAGGGGCGAGGTGCCGAGCAGTACTTC,CASGQGRGAEQYF
NA,NA,15,TRBV5-1,TRBJ2-6,TGCGCCAGCAGCTTCGGAGGTACTGGGGCCAACGTCCTGACTTTC,CASSFGGTGANVLTF
NA,TRBD1,14,TRBV5-6,TRBJ2-7,TGTGCCAGCAGCCTGGTGGGACAGACCTACGAGCAGTACTTC,CASSLVGQTYEQYF
NA,NA,16,TRBV5-1,TRBJ2-6,TGCGCCAGCAGCTCTCCTACTCTCTCTGGGGCCAACGTCCTGACTTTC,CASSSPTLSGANVLTF
few,NA,15,TRBV5-1,TRBJ2-1,TGCGCCAGCAGCTCCGGACAGCCCGCTTACAATGAGCAGTTCTTC,CASSSGQPAYNEQFF
few,NA,15,TRBV7-9,TRBJ2-2,TGTGCCAGCAGCTTATTAACAGGGCGCACCGGGGAGCTGTTTTTT,CASSLLTGRTGELFF
NA,NA,14,TRBV6-5,TRBJ2-7,TGTGCCAGCAGGGTGCTCTACAGCTCCTACGAGCAGTACTTC,CASRVLYSSYEQYF